This TCR beta chain was sequenced for a study of CD8+ T cells in alopecia areata (dated by TCRdb to the late 2010s). Study-wide context: To study T cell clonal expansion in alopecia areata, the researchers applied high-throughput TCRbeta sequencing to both the C3H/HeJ mouse model and human patients. In humans, TCRbeta sequencing was performed on scalp tissue and on sorted CD4+ and CD8+ peripheral blood T cells from healthy controls and from patients with patchy or totalis/universalis alopecia areata. Scalp clonality was compared across normal scalp (n=4), patchy alopecia areata scalp (n=8), and alopecia totalis/universalis scalp (n=8). RNA came from the PAXgene miRNA kit for fixed scalp, the miRNeasy kit for PBMCs, and the RNeasy kit for mouse skin. TCRbeta CDR3 regions were amplified by immunoSEQ multiplex PCR with 35 Vbeta forward and 13 Jbeta reverse primers. On the study overall, not on this receptor specifically: Compared with normal scalp, lesional scalp had higher clonality and more expanded CD8+ clones, particularly in alopecia totalis/universalis, a pattern that suggests antigenic drive. Resident alphabeta T cells in normal human skin are also sequenced, complicating scalp TCR repertoire analysis, unlike mouse skin dominated by gammadelta T cells. Shared TCR sequences between patients were less evident than in mice, which may be partly attributable to HLA diversity in the patient population.

PBMCs were isolated by density centrifugation and stained for CD3, CD4 and CD8, and CD4+ and CD8+ T cells were sorted on a FACSAria. Scalp biopsies and blood samples were provided by unaffected controls. A word on this clone: Its antigen remains unidentified. Base qualities are not recorded, but no much larger clone differs from it by a single base.

Deletion took 0 bases off V and 5 bases off J, with a span of 8 bases between the germline ends. The CDR3 starts with the cysteine, ends with the phenylalanine, and has 14 residues. Of all the DNA, just the CDR3 is kept, 42 bases in frame from base 1. Looking up the germline V gene yields CDR1 SGHRS and CDR2 YFSETQ. Libraries were constructed by the immunoSEQ multiplex PCR assay. For TCR sequencing, RNA was extracted from every sample and reverse transcribed into cDNA to serve as template. SuperScript III was used for first-strand cDNA synthesis, primed with a 2:1 mix of oligo-dT and random hexamers. A synthetic immune receptor repertoire was used to assess amplification bias, and residual bias was removed computationally. On the authors' methods: Raw reads were preprocessed to remove errors, and CDR3 was defined according to IMGT conventions as the region from the conserved cysteine to phenylalanine. To get clonality, Shannon entropy was normalized by log2 of the number of productive unique TCRs and the result was subtracted from 1. Whether scalp clones were CD4 or CD8 was inferred by matching scalp TCRbeta sequences against CD4 and CD8 repertoires sorted from blood. TCRdb retrieved this table from immuneACCESS and kept in-frame rearrangements only. Not all clones are present; in checked studies, unresolved V genes account for under half, and no reason is known for the remainder. D and trimming were read from the DNA, whereas the V and J calls and clone size are those reported in that table. The sample records around 100,000 clones, around 60% of which are singletons. The ten largest clones take up roughly 8.8% of the sample.

The sample taken for sequencing was CD4+ T cells sorted from blood. The V and J genes are TRBV5-1 and TRBJ2-2, with TRBD1 tentatively as D gene (5 bases match). This TCR was sampled from a human donor in good health. The DNA sequence follows: TGCGCCAGCAGCTTGGCGGCAGGGACCGGGGAGCTGTTTTTT. Translated, it gives CASSLAAGTGELFF.